This T cell receptor beta chain was profiled in a study of T-cell reconstitution after alpha-beta-depleted transplantation in children. Study outcomes and limitations: Where some patients showed high TCRbeta diversity at day 60, it came from recipient T cells and thymic progenitors that had survived. The authors attributed T-cell counts and diversity one year after transplant mostly to newly produced T cells.

This clonotype was seen at least ten times. Its antigen is undetermined. Preparation of the TCRbeta library involved a method that used unique molecular identifiers. One entry per CDR3 protein, called by TCRdb with MiXCR from the PCR reads. The sample gives about 980,000 distinct CDR3 sequences, about 30% of which show up once; about 28% is in the top ten. V gave up 2 bases and J gave up 4 bases; unmatched junction bases: 10. The CDR3 runs 15 residues. Germline V lookup: CDR1 DFQATT, CDR2 SNEGSKA (reference sequence). The receptor's source is a boy under two years old who had a stem cell transplant for SCID, so the T cells may come from the graft donor. Material: PBMCs, mostly from graft donor cells, obtained 360 days after TCRalphabeta/CD19-depleted stem cell transplant. The chain has TRBV20-1 and TRBJ2-5; the match to TRBD2 covers 7 bases. The CDR3 DNA reads TGCAGTGCTAGATCAGGACTAGGCCCAATAGAGACCCAGTACTTC. Protein sequence: CSARSGLGPIETQYF.